This T cell receptor (beta chain) was documented in a study of neurological immune-mediated disorders (dated by TCRdb to the late 2010s). Broadly, across the study: Peripheral blood TCR-beta repertoires from HTLV-I-associated myelopathy (HAM/TSP) patients, multiple sclerosis patients and healthy controls were compared by UMI-based sequencing. The 106 TCR-beta libraries included longitudinal samples, technical triplicates and paired sorted CD4+ and CD8+ T-cell subsets alongside PBMC samples. The cohort included 60 to 75 subjects: around 15 with HAM/TSP, roughly 34 with multiple sclerosis, and around 20 healthy controls. The investigation overall reported the following: No identical CDR3 amino acid sequences were shared among expanded clones across subjects, suggesting private TCR-beta repertoires in all groups. TCR clonal expansion was greatest in HAM/TSP patients and smallest in MS patients, who ranked below even healthy controls.

This clonotype was seen repeatedly, ten times or more. Its antigen is not yet known. Base qualities are not at hand, and no much larger clone is one base apart. To synthesize cDNA, template-switch 5'RACE was performed with a primer carrying a 10-nucleotide random unique molecular identifier so that each TCR transcript was tagged. Over 190 million TCR-beta sequences, covering 15-18 subjects, were produced in each sequencing run. The RNeasy kit was used for extraction of total RNA. The KAPA Real-time Library Amplification kit was used to amplify TCR-beta VDJ regions with primers targeting the TCR constant region and the 5'RACE anchor. Sample indexes and Illumina adaptors were added in a first PCR, after which library yield was increased in a second PCR. After Ampure bead purification, the TCR product of roughly 650 bp was size-selected on a 2% E-gel SizeSelection system. Before pooling, library quality was checked on a Bioanalyzer, concentration was measured with Qubit, and libraries were quantified with the Kapa Library Quantification kit. Paired-end 2 x 150 bp sequencing of the libraries was performed on an Illumina HiSeq 2500. To increase sequence diversity, roughly 24-31% phiX was spiked into each library pool. The paper's processing steps were these. Quality-filtered reads were processed with the UMI-based MiGEC pipeline, which removed over 80% of raw TCR sequences during error correction. IMGT germline references were used for alignment of VDJ genes, and clonotypes were defined by a unique CDR3 amino acid sequence together with V-J genes. Clonal expansion, Shannon diversity and CDR3 relatedness (CalcPairwiseDistances, ClusterSamples) were evaluated with VDJtools, and phylogenetic trees were built with CLCbio workbench. Clones with at least 8 unique UMIs were defined as expanded, with this threshold being based on coefficient-of-variation modelling across technical triplicates. Using fastp at Q25 and MiXCR, TCRdb reprocessed the public reads and kept productive beta chains. Each entry is one CDR3 protein sequence, shown with its most common DNA and genes. The V and J calls reflect TCRdb's pipeline rather than the authors' work. For this sample the table gives 20,000 to 25,000 distinct CDR3 sequences, of which about 6% were detected only once. The top ten clonotypes cover roughly 40% of the sample.

The healthy controls were volunteers from blood banks in Maryland, USA. Sorted-subset TCR libraries were prepared from over 850,000 sorted CD4+ or CD8+ T cells. Peripheral blood underwent Ficoll-Hypaque density gradient centrifugation to isolate PBMCs, which were then cryopreserved in liquid nitrogen. Paired sorted CD4+ and CD8+ subsets came from healthy controls, HAM/TSP patients and MS patients. The germline V gene (reference sequence) gives CDR1 as MNHEY and CDR2 as SMNVEV. V is reduced by 2 bases and J by 2 bases, leaving a spacing of 2 bases between them. Spanning cysteine to phenylalanine, the CDR3 consists of 12 amino acids. Only the CDR3 DNA stays, 36 bases, in frame from base 1.

The specimen was CD8+ T cells from blood. Recombination joined TRBV27 with TRBJ2-3; confidence is insufficient to name the D gene. This TCR derives from a young man in good health. The DNA sequence is as follows: TGTGCCAGCAGTTTACCCACAGATACGCAGTATTTT. This sequence encodes CASSLPTDTQYF.